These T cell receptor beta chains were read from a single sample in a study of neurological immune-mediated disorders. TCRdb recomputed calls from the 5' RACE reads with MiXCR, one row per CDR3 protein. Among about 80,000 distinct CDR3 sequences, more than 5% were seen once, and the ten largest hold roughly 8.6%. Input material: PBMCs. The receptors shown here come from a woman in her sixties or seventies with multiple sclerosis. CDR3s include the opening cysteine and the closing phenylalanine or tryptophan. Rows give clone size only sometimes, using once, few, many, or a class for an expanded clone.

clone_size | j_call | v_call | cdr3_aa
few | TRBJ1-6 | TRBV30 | CAWSVVYNSPLHF
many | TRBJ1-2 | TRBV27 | CASSLGTSNYGYTF
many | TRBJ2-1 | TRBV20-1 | CSARGFDSSYNEQFF
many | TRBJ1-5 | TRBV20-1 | CSAYTGKYSNQPQHF
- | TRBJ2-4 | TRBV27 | CASSFRGLIAKNIQYF
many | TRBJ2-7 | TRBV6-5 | CASSYAYRIHEQYF
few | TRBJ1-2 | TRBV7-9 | CASSLAGGGTYYGYTF
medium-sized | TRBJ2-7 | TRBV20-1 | CSAPGTGTYEQYF
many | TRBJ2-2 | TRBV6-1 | CASRDNTGNTGELFF
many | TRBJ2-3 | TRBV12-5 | CASGLESGTDTQYF
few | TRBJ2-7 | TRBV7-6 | CASSFLVGAGGFNEQYF
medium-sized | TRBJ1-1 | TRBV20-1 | CSARQGAGRTEAFF
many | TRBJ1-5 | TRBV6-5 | CASSYGAGRGLNQPQHF
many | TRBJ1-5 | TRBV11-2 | CASSLGLYQPQHF
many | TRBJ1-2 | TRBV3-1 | CASSQGQPNPSYGYTF
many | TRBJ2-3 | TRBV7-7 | CASSLGSGASDTQYF
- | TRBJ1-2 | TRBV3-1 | CASSPIGGLMDGYTF
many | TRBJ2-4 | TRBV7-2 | CASSFLSGGAGAKNIQYF
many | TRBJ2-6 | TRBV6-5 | CASSYIPRTGANVLTF
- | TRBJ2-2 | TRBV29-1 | CSVGQGLDTGELFF
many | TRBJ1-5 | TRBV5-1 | CASSSGGSDQPQHF
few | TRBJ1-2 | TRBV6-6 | CASRRGSYGYTF
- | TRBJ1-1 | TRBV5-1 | CASSLRQGVTEAFF
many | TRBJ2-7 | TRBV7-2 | CASSLVGGLGKVREQYF
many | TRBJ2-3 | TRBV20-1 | CSARGVRGFRF
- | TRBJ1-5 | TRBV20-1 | CSAREGNQTQHF
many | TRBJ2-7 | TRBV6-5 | CASSYTGTGENEQYF
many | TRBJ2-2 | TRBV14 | CASSLPRTATNTGELFF
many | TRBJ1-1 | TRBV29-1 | CSVNRVTEAFF
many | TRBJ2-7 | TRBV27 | CASSPGGSPYEQYF
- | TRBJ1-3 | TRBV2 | CASSPQGASGNTIYF
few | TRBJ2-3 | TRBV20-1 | CSSGLAGSTDTQYF
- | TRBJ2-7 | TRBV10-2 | CAARLAGESYEQYF
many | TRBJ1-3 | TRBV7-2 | CASSWRQGAGNTIYF
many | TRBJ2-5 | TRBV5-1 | CASSLGSQETQYF
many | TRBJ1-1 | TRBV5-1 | CASSLVAVNTEAFF
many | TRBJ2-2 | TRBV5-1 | CASSLLAGLDTGELFF
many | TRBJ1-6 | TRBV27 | CASSLKGQGNSPLHF
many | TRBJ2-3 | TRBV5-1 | CASSSGWASSTDTQYF
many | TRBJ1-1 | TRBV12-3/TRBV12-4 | CASSVGGVNTEAFF
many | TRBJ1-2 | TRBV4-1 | CASSPGQGALGYTF
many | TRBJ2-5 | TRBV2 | CASSEGLAGGPSQGTQYF
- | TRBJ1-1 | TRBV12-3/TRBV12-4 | CASSPRALNTEAFF
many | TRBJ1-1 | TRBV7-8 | CASSPPGQRAFF